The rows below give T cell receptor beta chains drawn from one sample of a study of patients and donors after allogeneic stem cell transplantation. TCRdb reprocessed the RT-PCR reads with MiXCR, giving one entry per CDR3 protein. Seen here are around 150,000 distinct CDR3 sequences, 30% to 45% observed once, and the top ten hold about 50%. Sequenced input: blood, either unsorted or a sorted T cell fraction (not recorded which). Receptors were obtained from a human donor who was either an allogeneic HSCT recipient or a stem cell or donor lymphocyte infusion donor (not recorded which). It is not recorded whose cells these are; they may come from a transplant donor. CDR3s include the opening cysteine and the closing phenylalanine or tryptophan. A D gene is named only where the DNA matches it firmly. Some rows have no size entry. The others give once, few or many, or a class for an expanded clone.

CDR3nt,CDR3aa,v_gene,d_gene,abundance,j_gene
TGTGCCAGCAGCGTGTCGCCGGTTTACAATGAAGCTTTCTTT,CASSVSPVYNEAFF,TRBV9,-,once,TRBJ1-1
TGTGCCAGCTTGAGTACCCTGGAAGCTTTCTTT,CASLSTLEAFF,TRBV2,-,few,TRBJ1-1
TGTGCCAGCAGCGGCTGGGACAGTGAGACTGAAGCTTTCTTT,CASSGWDSETEAFF,TRBV7-9,TRBD1,-,TRBJ1-1
TGCAGTGCTGAGGGCACTGAAGCTTTCTTT,CSAEGTEAFF,TRBV20-1,-,-,TRBJ1-1
TGCGCCAGCAGCCCGATGGACACTGATGAACTGTTTTTT,CASSPMDTDELFF,TRBV4-3,-,-,TRBJ1-4
TGCAGCGCTGTTTCGGACAGGGACCCCTATGGCTACACCTTC,CSAVSDRDPYGYTF,TRBV29-1,TRBD1,-,TRBJ1-2
TGTGCCAGCAGTGAGGTGGGGGCGCGGACTGAAGCTTTCTTT,CASSEVGARTEAFF,TRBV2,-,once,TRBJ1-1
TGCAGTGCTACCCCGACAGGGAATCCCCCGCCCCGCTATGGCTACACCTTC,CSATPTGNPPPRYGYTF,TRBV20-1,TRBD1,-,TRBJ1-2
TGTGCCAGCAGCCTAATACAGGGTTCCGGGGAGCTGTTTTTT,CASSLIQGSGELFF,TRBV6-1,-,-,TRBJ2-2
TGCGCCAGCAGCTTGGCCATGTCGGCTGAAGCTTTCTTT,CASSLAMSAEAFF,TRBV5-1,-,-,TRBJ1-1
TGTGCCAGCAGCCTAGATGTGGGAGGGGTTCAGCCCCAGCATTTT,CASSLDVGGVQPQHF,TRBV7-8,-,-,TRBJ1-5
TGTGCCAGCAGCTTCAACAGGGCCCGGCCCCAGCATTTT,CASSFNRARPQHF,TRBV7-2,-,-,TRBJ1-5
TGTGCCAGCAGCTGGGGGACAGGAGGCACCGGGGAGCTGTTTTTT,CASSWGTGGTGELFF,TRBV5-6,TRBD1,-,TRBJ2-2
TGTGCCACCGGGGCTGGTAGGGACTACAATGAGCAGTTCTTC,CATGAGRDYNEQFF,TRBV10-3,-,once,TRBJ2-1
TGTGCCAGCAGAGCCGGGACAGGGGGACAAAACATTCAGTACTTC,CASRAGTGGQNIQYF,TRBV5-6,TRBD1,few,TRBJ2-4
TGTGCCAGTAGTATTCGGACAGTTAAGGGCACTGAAGCTTTCTTT,CASSIRTVKGTEAFF,TRBV19,-,-,TRBJ1-1
TGTGCCAGCAGGGTTAGCGGGGGGGCCCAAGAGACCCAGTACTTC,CASRVSGGAQETQYF,TRBV12-3/TRBV12-4,TRBD2,-,TRBJ2-5
TGTGCCAGCAGCCTTTCGCGGCAGTTGAATTCACCCCTCCACTTT,CASSLSRQLNSPLHF,TRBV9,-,-,TRBJ1-6
TGTGCCAGCAGTGCTGATCCAGGGGAAGGCTACACCTTC,CASSADPGEGYTF,TRBV6-1,-,once,TRBJ1-2
TGTGCCAGCAGTTTAAGCGGCAGGGAGACTCAGGCCCAGCATTTT,CASSLSGRETQAQHF,TRBV12-3/TRBV12-4,-,few,TRBJ1-5